Listed here is a single T cell receptor beta chain. Its target is unknown. The repertoire was sequenced with immunoSEQ multiplex PCR; TCRdb's copy has only in-frame clones and lacks some. Among some 90,000 clones listed, approximately 96% were seen once. The data are from a study of cytomegalovirus exposure and HLA in healthy donors. Germline CDR1 SGHKS, CDR2 YYEKEE (reference sequence). The CDR3 spans 17 residues. The J segment lost 4 bases and the V segment lost 3 bases, leaving 11 bases of the junction unmatched. The study, taken as a whole, reports: High specificity and sensitivity for cytomegalovirus status were reported for the classifier.

The specimen was PBMCs. This receptor was obtained from a man between 18 and 35 years old in good health and CMV-seronegative. The rearrangement links TRBV5-5 to TRBJ1-4; 8 positions agree with TRBD1. CDR3 bases: TGTGCCAGCAGCTATGACAGGGGCCGGGTGGGTAATGAAAAACTGTTTTTT. This encodes CASSYDRGRVGNEKLFF.